This T cell receptor (beta chain) was observed in a study of shared clonotypes between healthy human individuals. The overall study: Aged 18 to 49, the donors were a couple of women and three men. Plates per donor: three CD4 naive, three CD4 memory, two CD8 naive, one CD8 memory.

The CDR3 has 13 amino acids. The V end was cut by 5 bases, the J end by 4 bases, with 11 bases between. CDR1 and CDR2 (germline): WNHNN, SYGVQD (reference sequence). Using immunoSEQ multiplex PCR, the repertoire was profiled, and TCRdb retains in-frame clones only, with some absent. The sample records 1.4 million to 1.5 million clones, roughly 96% being singletons. Study outcomes and limitations: There were few donors, and this limited the genetic and exposure-history diversity represented. The naive CD4 repertoires of several donors were compared, and approximately 4.5% of clonotypes were shared.

Comment on this clone: What it recognizes is unknown.

The source of this sequence is a man under 40 in good health. The rearrangement links TRBV10-1 to TRBJ1-2, with unresolved D. The sequencing input was naive CD4+ T cells sorted from blood. The subset: CD45RA+ positively selected. The CDR3 region has the DNA TGCGCCAGCAGTCAAAACTTCGGCTATGGCTACACCTTC. Protein sequence: CASSQNFGYGYTF.